Here is one T cell receptor (beta chain) with its context. Its antigen is undetermined. This entry is derived from a study of tumor and adjacent non-tumor tissue in lung cancer. Study-wide findings and caveats: Normal lung showed higher cumulative top 100 clone frequency than tumor. Compared with tumor, normal lung showed significantly lower TCR diversity.

RNA was extracted from bulk tissue without any cell sorting. This non-tumor lung sample came from over 3 cm beyond the tumor edge. Between August and November 2014, newly diagnosed, chemotherapy-naive lung cancer patients underwent thoracic surgery in China. V lost 10 bases to trimming and J lost 5 bases, with 20 bases between them. There are 14 residues in the CDR3. TCRbeta libraries were built with three rounds of nested PCR, modified from ARM-PCR. Each CDR3 protein is one row after TCRdb ran MiXCR on the multiplex PCR reads. The sample carries about 80,000 distinct CDR3 sequences, 80% to 90% recorded once.

The rearrangement joins TRBV12-3 or TRBV12-4 to TRBJ1-1, with D possibly matching TRBD1 (6 bases). The origin of this receptor is a man aged 60 to 69 with non-small cell lung cancer. The sample was distant non-tumor lung tissue. The CDR3 DNA sequence: TGTGCCAACACTACAGGGCAGGGCTGGACTGAAGCTTTCTTT. Its translation is CANTTGQGWTEAFF.